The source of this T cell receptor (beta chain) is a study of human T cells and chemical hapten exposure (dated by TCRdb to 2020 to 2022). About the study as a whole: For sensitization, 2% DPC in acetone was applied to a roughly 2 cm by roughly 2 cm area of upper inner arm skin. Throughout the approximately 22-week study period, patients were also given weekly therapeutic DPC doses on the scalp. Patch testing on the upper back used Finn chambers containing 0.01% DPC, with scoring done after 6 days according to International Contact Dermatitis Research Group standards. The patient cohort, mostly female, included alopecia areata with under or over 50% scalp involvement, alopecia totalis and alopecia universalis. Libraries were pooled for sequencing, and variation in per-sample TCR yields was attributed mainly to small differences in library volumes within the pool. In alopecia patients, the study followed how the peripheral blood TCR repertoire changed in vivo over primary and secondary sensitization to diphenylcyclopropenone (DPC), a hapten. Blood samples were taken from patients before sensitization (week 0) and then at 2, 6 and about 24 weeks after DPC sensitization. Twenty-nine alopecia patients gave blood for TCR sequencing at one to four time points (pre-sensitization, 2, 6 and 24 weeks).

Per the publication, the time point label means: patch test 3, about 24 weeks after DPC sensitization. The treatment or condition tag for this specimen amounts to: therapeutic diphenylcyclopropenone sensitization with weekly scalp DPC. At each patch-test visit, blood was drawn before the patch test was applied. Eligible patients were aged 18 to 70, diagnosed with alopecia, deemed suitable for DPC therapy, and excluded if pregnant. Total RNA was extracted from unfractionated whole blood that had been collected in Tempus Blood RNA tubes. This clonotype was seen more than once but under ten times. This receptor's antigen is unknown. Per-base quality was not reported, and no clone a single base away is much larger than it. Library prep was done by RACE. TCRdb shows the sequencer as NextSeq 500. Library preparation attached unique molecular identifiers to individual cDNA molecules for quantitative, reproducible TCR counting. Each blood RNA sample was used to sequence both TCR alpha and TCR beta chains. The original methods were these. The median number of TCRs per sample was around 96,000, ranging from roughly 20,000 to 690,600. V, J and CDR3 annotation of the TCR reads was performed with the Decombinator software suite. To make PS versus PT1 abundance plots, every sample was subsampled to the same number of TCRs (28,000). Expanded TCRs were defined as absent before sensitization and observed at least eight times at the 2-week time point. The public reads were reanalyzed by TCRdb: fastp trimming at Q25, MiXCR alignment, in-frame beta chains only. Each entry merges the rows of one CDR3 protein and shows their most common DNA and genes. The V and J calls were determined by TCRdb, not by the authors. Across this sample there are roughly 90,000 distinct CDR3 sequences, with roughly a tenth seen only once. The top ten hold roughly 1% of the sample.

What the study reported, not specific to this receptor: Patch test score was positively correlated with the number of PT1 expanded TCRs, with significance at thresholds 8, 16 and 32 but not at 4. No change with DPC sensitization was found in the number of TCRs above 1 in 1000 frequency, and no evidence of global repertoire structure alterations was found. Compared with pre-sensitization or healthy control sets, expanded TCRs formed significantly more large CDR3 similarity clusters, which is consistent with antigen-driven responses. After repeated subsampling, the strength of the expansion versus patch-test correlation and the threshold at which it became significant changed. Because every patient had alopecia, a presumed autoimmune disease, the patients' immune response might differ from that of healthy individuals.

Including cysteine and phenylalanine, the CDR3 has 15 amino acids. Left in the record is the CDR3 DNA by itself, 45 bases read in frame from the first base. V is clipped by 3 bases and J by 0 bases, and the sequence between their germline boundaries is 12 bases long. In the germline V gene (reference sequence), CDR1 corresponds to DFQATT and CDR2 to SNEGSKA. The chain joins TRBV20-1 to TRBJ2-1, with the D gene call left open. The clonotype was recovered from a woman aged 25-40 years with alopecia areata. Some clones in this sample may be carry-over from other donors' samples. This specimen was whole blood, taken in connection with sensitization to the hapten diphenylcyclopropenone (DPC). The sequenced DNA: TGCAGTGCTAGTCCGTTCCTTTTCTCCTACAATGAGCAGTTCTTC. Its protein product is CSASPFLFSYNEQFF.